This record looks at one TCR beta chain sequence and its context. Other DNA variants within this sample encode the same CDR3. This sample was taken from a study of blood T cell repertoires in COVID-19. Study in general: T cells, B-cell-depleted T cells, or PBMCs supplied cDNA or gDNA.

Original processing methods: From reference gene primer amplification, estimates of nucleated cell counts were derived. Clones were sequenced by immunoSEQ multiplex PCR, and TCRdb holds only the in-frame ones, with some missing. Clone size and V and J calls were adopted from that table, with D and trimming inferred from the DNA. Among about 53,000 clones listed, 80% to 85% were seen once. Germline CDR1 and CDR2: GTSNPN and SVGIG (reference sequence). The CDR3 consists of 14 residues. Between the trimmed V and J ends, which lost 5 bases and 0 bases, there was a span of 14 bases. In Seattle, patients joined the study during active infection and were tracked longitudinally.

The J gene is TRBJ2-7, the V gene TRBV30; a possible D gene is TRBD1 (6 bases). The clonotype comes from a woman at least 80 years old with COVID-19, enrolled during active disease. Source material: peripheral blood. CDR3 amino acids: CAWRDKFSSYEQYF. The CDR3 nucleotides read TGTGCCTGGCGGGACAAGTTCAGCTCCTACGAGCAGTACTTC.